This T cell receptor beta chain was identified in a study of somatic mutations in cytotoxic T cells in rheumatoid arthritis. Trimming took off 3 bases at V and 1 base at J, with 3 bases between the two ends. Germline V gene data show CDR1 as SQVTM and CDR2 as ANQGSEA. CDR3 length: 11 amino acids. Data came from immunoSEQ multiplex PCR; TCRdb stores just in-frame clones and leaves some out. The sample lists roughly 35,000 clones; 70% to 85% were seen once. Study conclusions and caveats: The study found that the largest CD8+ clone exceeded 20% of CD8+ cells in about an eighth of the roughly 60 patients.

About this clone: Its specificity is unknown.

Sequencing was carried out using CD8+ T cells sorted from blood. V is TRBV29-1 and J is TRBJ1-1; D uncertain. The TCR originated in a man aged 35-49 years in good health. The CDR3, as DNA: TGCAGCGTTGAGGAGAACACTGAAGCTTTCTTT. Its protein product is CSVEENTEAFF.